This TCR beta chain was recorded in a study of blood T cell repertoires in COVID-19. Clones were read by immunoSEQ multiplex PCR, and TCRdb kept only the in-frame ones, dropping some. The sample consists of fewer than 200,000 clones, just under 85% of them appearing once. This CDR3 has 13 amino acids. CDR1 and CDR2 (germline): LNHDA, SQIVND (reference sequence). The ends were cut back, 3 bases at V and 3 bases at J, with 8 bases in the middle. Seattle's cohort entered during active infection and was followed longitudinally. This clonotype was sampled from a woman older than 75 with COVID-19, enrolled during active disease. The sequencing input was peripheral blood. This chain uses TRBV19 with TRBJ1-1; D is undetermined. CDR3 DNA: TGTGCCAGTAGTATTTTTGGAGACACTGAAGCTTTCTTT. Its protein product is CASSIFGDTEAFF.